The 5 T cell receptor beta chains below come from one sample, sequenced in a study of CD8+ T cells in alopecia areata (dated by TCRdb to 2017 to 2018). Preparation of the library involved the immunoSEQ multiplex PCR assay. RNA was extracted from all samples and reverse transcribed into cDNA, which served as template for TCR sequencing. TCRdb carries this immuneACCESS record with in-frame sequences only. Its versions omit some clonotypes, under half of them owing to an unresolved V gene in the studies checked, with the rest unexplained. The sample table holds 150,000 to 200,000 clones, of which approximately 61% were seen once. The leading ten clones occupy approximately 1% of the sample. The label giving this sample's time point can be read as: around 26 weeks on oral tofacitinib. Explained via the paper, the treatment or condition label denotes: oral pan-JAK inhibitor, 5-10 mg twice daily. Specimen: CD4+ T cells sorted from blood, collected at week 24, from a patient treated with tofacitinib. The receptors stem from a human donor with alopecia areata.

V usage is TRBV5-1 and J usage is TRBJ2-7; 7 bases map to TRBD2. V lost 5 bases to trimming and J lost 0 bases; unmatched junction nucleotides: 11. Germline loops: CDR1 SGHRS, CDR2 YFSETQ. This CDR3 is 16 amino acids long. The CDR3 DNA reads TGCGCCAGCAGGCAGGAGTCAACTAGCGCCTCCTACGAGCAGTACTTC. This gives the protein CASRQESTSASYEQYF.

Concerning this clone: This specimen includes other DNA sequences encoding the same CDR3. V and J are TRBV18 and TRBJ2-3, with D hard to call. The CDR3 totals 12 residues. Germline-derived CDR1 and CDR2 are KGHSH and LQKENI. V dropped 2 bases and J dropped 3 bases, with 3 bases sitting between them. The CDR3 here is CASSPRTDTQYF. The CDR3 nucleotides read TGTGCCAGCTCACCAAGAACAGATACGCAGTATTTT.

The V call is TRBV6-1, the J call TRBJ2-2; a possible D gene is TRBD2 (5 bases). The CDR3 has 15 amino acids. The germline CDR1 and CDR2 sequences are MNHNS and SASEGT. V was shortened by 7 bases and J by 2 bases, with 14 bases between the two germline ends. The CDR3, as DNA: TGTGCCAGCACCTTCAGGACGGGAAACACCGGGGAGCTGTTTTTT. Translation: CASTFRTGNTGELFF.

This chain joins TRBV4-1 and TRBJ2-6, with TRBD1 as a possible D gene (6 bases). The CDR3 totals 17 residues. Germline loops: CDR1 MGHRA, CDR2 YSYEKL. V lost 0 bases and J 0 bases, leaving 9 bases between the germline ends. DNA for the CDR3: TGCGCCAGCAGCCAAGAGACAGGCATCTCTGGGGCCAACGTCCTGACTTTC. As protein: CASSQETGISGANVLTF.

The chain recombines TRBV2 with TRBJ1-1, with D perhaps TRBD1 (6 bases). There are 14 residues in the CDR3. In germline, CDR1 is SNHLY, CDR2 FYNNEI. Trimming cost V 6 bases and J 1 base, with 12 bases left between them. The CDR3 DNA reads TGTGCCAGCAGCAGACAGGTCGGGAACACTGAAGCTTTCTTT. Protein product: CASSRQVGNTEAFF.